What follows are 28 T cell receptor beta chains derived from one specimen sequenced in a study of human T cells and chemical hapten exposure. Using its own MiXCR run on the RACE reads, TCRdb lists one record per CDR3 protein. The sample lists about 84,000 distinct CDR3 sequences, about 10% occurring once. Time point defined: patch test 2, 6 weeks after DPC sensitization. The treatment denotes: therapeutic diphenylcyclopropenone sensitization with weekly scalp DPC. This specimen was whole blood, taken in connection with sensitization to the hapten diphenylcyclopropenone (DPC). These receptors were taken from a woman aged 50 to 60 with alopecia areata. Some clones in this sample may be carry-over from other donors' samples.

This clonotype was detected ten times or more. The chain joins TRBV4-2 to TRBJ2-1; D is undetermined. CDR1 is LGHNA, CDR2 YNFKEQ, per germline. CDR3 size: 13 residues. With 3 bases removed from V and 4 bases from J, the gap between germline ends came to 7 bases. CDR3 sequence (DNA): TGTGCCAGCAGCCAGGAAACATACAATGAGCAGTTCTTC. This sequence encodes CASSQETYNEQFF.

Ten or more counts support this clonotype. The J gene is TRBJ2-2, the V gene TRBV2, with TRBD1 matching over 7 bases. The CDR3 totals 13 residues. V shed 7 bases, J shed 5 bases, and the junction held 4 bases outside the gene matches. CDR1 is SNHLY, CDR2 FYNNEI, per germline. The CDR3 loop reads CASTPGGTGELFF. The CDR3 DNA reads TGTGCCAGCACGCCAGGGGGAACCGGGGAGCTGTTTTTT.

The V gene is TRBV7-9, the J gene TRBJ1-6; D gene ambiguous. CDR3 length equals 12 residues. V was pared by 5 bases and J by 7 bases, with 6 bases between. Germline V gene lookup returns CDR1 SEHNR and CDR2 FQNEAQ (reference sequence). CDR3 sequence reads: CASSRENSPLHF. CDR3 coding DNA: TGTGCCAGCAGCCGAGAAAATTCACCCCTCCACTTT.

The table lists this clonotype with a few counts. The chain is built from TRBV5-4 and TRBJ2-3, with D perhaps matching TRBD2 (6 bases). There are 16 residues in the CDR3. Germline values: CDR1 SGHNT, CDR2 YYREEE (reference sequence). Trimming cost V 4 bases and J 3 bases, with 18 bases left between them. CDR3 amino acids: CASSRPIASGTDTQYF. The CDR3 DNA sequence: TGTGCCAGCAGCCGTCCGATCGCCAGCGGGACAGATACGCAGTATTTT.

The J gene is TRBJ1-4, the V gene TRBV7-9, with D perhaps TRBD1 (6 bases). V was cut by 5 bases and J by 0 bases, with 13 bases left in between. The CDR3 loop spans 16 amino acids. Per the germline V gene, CDR1 is SEHNR and CDR2 is FQNEAQ (reference sequence). The CDR3 sequence: CASSPGQSATNEKLFF. The CDR3 nucleotides are TGTGCCAGCAGCCCTGGACAGTCTGCAACTAATGAAAAACTGTTTTTT.

This clonotype has only a few counts. V gene TRBV7-9 combines with J gene TRBJ1-2, with 7 bases lining up with TRBD1. CDR1 SEHNR and CDR2 FQNEAQ come from the germline V gene (reference sequence). The V gene end was trimmed by 8 bases and the J gene end by 3 bases; junction bases not matched to a gene: 9. The CDR3 consists of 14 residues. Here the CDR3 reads CASADRDTYYGYTF. The CDR3 nucleotides are TGTGCCAGCGCCGACAGGGACACTTACTATGGCTACACCTTC.

The V call is TRBV20-1, the J call TRBJ2-3, with D tentatively TRBD2 (6 bases). Trimming took off 2 bases at V and 8 bases at J, with 17 bases between the two ends. CDR3 length: 14 residues. CDR1 and CDR2 from the germline V gene are DFQATT and SNEGSKA (reference sequence). CDR3 bases: TGCAGTGCTAGACCTAGGGTGGTGCGGGGTACGCAGTATTTT. Protein: CSARPRVVRGTQYF.

This clonotype occurred many times. The gene calls are TRBV2 and TRBJ2-2; 10 bases are a match to TRBD2. The CDR3 is 14 residues long. The junction had 4 bases not matched to a gene; V was cut back by 6 bases and J by 6 bases. CDR1 is SNHLY, CDR2 FYNNEI, per germline. The CDR3 region is CASRVGLAAGELFF. DNA for the CDR3: TGTGCCAGCAGGGTAGGACTAGCGGCCGGGGAGCTGTTTTTT.

This clonotype was counted between two and nine times. The DNA of the CDR3 is TGTGCCAGCAGTTTACTCGCGGGGAGCTCCTACAATGAGCAGTTCTTC. It encodes CASSLLAGSSYNEQFF. The gene calls are TRBV27 and TRBJ2-1; D may be TRBD2 (6 bases). Germline assignment: CDR1 MNHEY and CDR2 SMNVEV (reference sequence). The CDR3 runs 16 residues. Deletions cut 2 bases from V and 0 bases from J, with 11 bases between.

This clonotype was recorded many times. The J gene is TRBJ2-3, the V gene TRBV3-1, with D hard to call. The CDR3 contains 14 residues. Trimming shortened V by 2 bases and J by 0 bases, and 6 bases separated the two germline ends. Germline values: CDR1 LGHDT, CDR2 YNNKEL (reference sequence). In nucleotides, the CDR3 is TGTGCCAGCAGCCAATTTCCCAGCACAGATACGCAGTATTTT. Encoded protein: CASSQFPSTDTQYF.

This clonotype was detected a few times. This sequence joins TRBV6-2 or TRBV6-3 and TRBJ2-1; 8 bases map to TRBD2. This CDR3 has 15 residues. With 6 bases clipped from V and 5 bases from J, the junction kept 9 bases outside the gene matches. CDR1 and CDR2 from the germline V gene are MNHEY and SVGEGT. This chain's CDR3 is CASRKFSGADNEQFF. CDR3 bases: TGTGCCAGCAGAAAATTTAGCGGGGCCGACAATGAGCAGTTCTTC.

This clonotype has more than one count but fewer than ten. The J gene is TRBJ2-2, the V gene TRBV12-5, with TRBD1 matching 7 bases. Germline V CDR1 and CDR2: LGHNT, FRNRAP. Germline trimming cut 4 bases from V and 5 bases from J; bases unmatched to any gene: 1. The CDR3 consists of 13 residues. The CDR3 coding sequence is TGTGCTAGTGGTTCACAGGGGACCGGGGAGCTGTTTTTT. Amino acids: CASGSQGTGELFF.

This sequence joins TRBV27 and TRBJ2-3; D might be TRBD2 (6 bases). Trimming pared 6 bases from V and 1 base from J, leaving 14 bases between. Germline CDR1 MNHEY, CDR2 SMNVEV (reference sequence). The CDR3 sequence is 15 residues long. In DNA form, the CDR3 reads TGTGCCAGCAGCCTTGGGGGAGGCGGCACAGATACGCAGTATTTT. This gives the protein CASSLGGGGTDTQYF.

This clonotype came up many times. The chain joins TRBV7-9 to TRBJ2-1; 10 positions agree with TRBD2. The trim removed 2 bases at V and 8 bases at J, leaving 6 bases unmatched. CDR3 size: 15 residues. From germline, CDR1 is SEHNR and CDR2 FQNEAQ (reference sequence). The CDR3 sequence: CASSLRRLAGDEQFF. DNA of the CDR3: TGTGCCAGCAGCTTAAGAAGGCTAGCGGGAGATGAGCAGTTCTTC.

This clonotype was detected only a few times. This rearrangement joins TRBV27 to TRBJ2-1; no clear D gene. CDR3 size: 15 residues. Per the germline V gene, CDR1 is MNHEY and CDR2 is SMNVEV (reference sequence). V lost 7 bases to trimming and J lost 7 bases, with 20 bases between them. The CDR3 DNA reads TGTGCCAGCACCAGCTCGAGGCTGTCGACAAATGAGCAGTTCTTC. The encoded protein is CASTSSRLSTNEQFF.

By proportion, this clonotype is large (0.1 to 1%). The chain employs TRBV20-1 and TRBJ1-6, with a possible D match to TRBD1 (6 bases). CDR3 length: 14 amino acids. The germline V gene has CDR1 DFQATT and CDR2 SNEGSKA (reference sequence). V gave up 0 bases and J gave up 10 bases, with 13 bases separating them. The CDR3 loop is CSARETKGDSPLHF. The CDR3 nucleotides are TGCAGTGCTAGAGAAACGAAGGGGGACTCACCCCTCCACTTT.

This clonotype was counted a few times. The rearrangement uses TRBV6-5 and TRBJ1-2; unclear D gene. The CDR3 spans 14 residues. The V and J ends lost 0 bases and 8 bases respectively, with 13 bases between them. Germline CDR1 and CDR2: MNHEY and SVGAGI. CDR3 sequence reads: CASSYSSTMKGYTF. DNA of the CDR3: TGTGCCAGCAGTTACTCCTCCACTATGAAGGGCTACACCTTC.

This clonotype was seen more than once but under ten times. The chain couples TRBV20-1 to TRBJ2-1; 7 bases agree with TRBD2. This CDR3 is built from 17 residues. Trimming cost V 6 bases and J 4 bases; bases outside gene matches: 18. The germline CDR1 and CDR2 sequences are DFQATT and SNEGSKA (reference sequence). CDR3 in amino acids: CSAHDGLADPLYNEQFF. CDR3 coding DNA: TGCAGTGCCCATGATGGGCTAGCGGACCCTTTATACAATGAGCAGTTCTTC.

This clonotype was seen a handful of times. This chain connects TRBV6-5 to TRBJ2-2; 12 nucleotides agree with TRBD2. Germline V lookup: CDR1 MNHEY, CDR2 SVGAGI. The CDR3 length is 17 residues. The junction had 9 bases not matched to a gene; V was cut back by 6 bases and J by 4 bases. The CDR3, as DNA: TGTGCCAGCAGATCTCCCAGGACTAGCGGGACCACCGGGGAGCTGTTTTTT. Residues: CASRSPRTSGTTGELFF.

V usage is TRBV7-6 and J usage is TRBJ1-1; D is unclear. Looked up from germline, CDR1 is SGHVS and CDR2 is FNYEAQ. V lost 1 base to trimming and J lost 1 base, with 13 bases between them. The CDR3 length is 16 residues. DNA for the CDR3: TGTGCCAGCAGCTTAGTCGGTCAGACACCGAACACTGAAGCTTTCTTT. It translates to CASSLVGQTPNTEAFF.

This clonotype appeared many times. The genes are TRBV20-1 and TRBJ1-5, with TRBD1 matching 7 bases. V was pared by 3 bases and J by 0 bases, with 5 bases of the junction left unmatched. Germline V gene lookup returns CDR1 DFQATT and CDR2 SNEGSKA (reference sequence). CDR3 length: 15 amino acids. In DNA, the CDR3 is TGCAGTGCTAGCAAGGGGACAGCTAGCAATCAGCCCCAGCATTTT. Its protein product is CSASKGTASNQPQHF.

This clonotype was seen ten or more times. CDR3 sequence reads: CASSTLPYEQYF. CDR3 nucleotide sequence: TGTGCCAGCAGCACCCTGCCCTACGAGCAGTACTTC. V usage is TRBV28 and J usage is TRBJ2-7; D call uncertain. Germline V lookup: CDR1 MDHEN, CDR2 SYDVKM. The CDR3 consists of 12 residues. The V and J ends lost 6 bases and 2 bases respectively, with 8 bases between them.

Here the CDR3 DNA reads TGTGCCAGCAGCAAAGCAAGATTTTGGCTAGCGGGACTCGAGGACACCGGGGAGCTGTTTTTT. It yields the protein CASSKARFWLAGLEDTGELFF. V usage is TRBV21-1 and J usage is TRBJ2-2; the table's D call of TRBD2 was not tested on the DNA. TRBV21-1 is a pseudogene. This CDR3 comprises 21 residues.

As for this clonotype: A much larger clone sits a single nucleotide away, making a read error possible. The CDR3 loop reads CASSAGTGLETQYF. The CDR3 DNA is TGTGCCAGCAGCGCCGGGACAGGGTTAGAGACCCAGTACTTC. The chain uses TRBV9 and TRBJ2-5; TRBD1 aligns across 9 bases. Germline V CDR1 and CDR2: SGDLS, YYNGEE. CDR3 length: 14 amino acids. Germline trimming cut 3 bases from V and 4 bases from J; bases unmatched to any gene: 4.

This clonotype has at least ten counts. This chain connects TRBV29-1 to TRBJ2-1; the D is unclear. The germline V gene encodes CDR1 SQVTM and CDR2 ANQGSEA. This CDR3 has 13 residues. As DNA, the CDR3 is TGCAGTAGTCTCCCGCCGGCCTACAATGAGCAGTTCTTC. Translated, it gives CSSLPPAYNEQFF.

The chain employs TRBV30 and TRBJ2-1, with 9 positions matching TRBD2. From germline, CDR1 is GTSNPN and CDR2 SVGIG (reference sequence). J gave up 5 bases and V 2 bases, and 13 bases lay outside the gene matches. This CDR3 comprises 17 residues. This CDR3 is CAWSPRRASGKNNEQFF. The CDR3 bases are TGTGCCTGGAGTCCCCGGCGGGCTAGCGGGAAGAACAATGAGCAGTTCTTC.

V gene TRBV27 combines with J gene TRBJ2-7; D is possibly TRBD1 (5 bases). Per the germline V gene, CDR1 is MNHEY and CDR2 is SMNVEV (reference sequence). CDR3 size: 11 residues. Trimming removed 9 bases from V and 4 bases from J, with 10 bases in between. The CDR3 DNA is TGTGCCAGGATCCAGGGTTACGAGCAGTACTTC. Its translation: CARIQGYEQYF.

This clonotype turned up a few times. The chain is built from TRBV7-9 and TRBJ1-2; D is possibly TRBD1 (5 bases). This CDR3 region has 14 residues. V was shortened by 5 bases and J by 6 bases, with 16 bases between the two germline ends. Germline CDR1 SEHNR, CDR2 FQNEAQ (reference sequence). The chain's CDR3 is CASSRNSRADGYTF. The CDR3 DNA follows: TGTGCCAGCAGCCGGAACAGCAGGGCCGATGGCTACACCTTC.